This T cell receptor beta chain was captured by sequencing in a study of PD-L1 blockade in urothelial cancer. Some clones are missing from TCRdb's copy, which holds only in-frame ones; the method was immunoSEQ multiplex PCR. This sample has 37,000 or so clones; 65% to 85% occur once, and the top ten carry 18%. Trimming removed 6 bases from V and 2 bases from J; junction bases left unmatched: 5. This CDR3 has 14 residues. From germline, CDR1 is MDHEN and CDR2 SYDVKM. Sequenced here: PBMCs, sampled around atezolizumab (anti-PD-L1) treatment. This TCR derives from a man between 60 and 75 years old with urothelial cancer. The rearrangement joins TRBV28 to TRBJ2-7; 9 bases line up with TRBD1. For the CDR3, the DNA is TGTGCCAGCAGGGTACAGGGGGCAACCTACGAGCAGTACTTC. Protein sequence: CASRVQGATYEQYF.